The 32 T cell receptor beta chains below all came from one sample that was sequenced in a study of ipilimumab plus nivolumab after autologous stem cell transplantation. Using immunoSEQ multiplex PCR, the repertoire was profiled, and TCRdb retains in-frame clones only, with some absent. This table holds about 4,800 clones, approximately 70% found once. Sequenced material: PBMCs, taken in a trial of ipilimumab plus nivolumab as post-transplant consolidation. Receptor source: a male donor with multiple myeloma.

This clone was recorded only once. The chain uses TRBV10-3 and TRBJ2-7, with TRBD2 matching 9 bases. There are 11 residues in the CDR3. V dropped 10 bases and J dropped 5; count of bases not matched to a gene: 3. Germline values: CDR1 ENHRY, CDR2 SYGVKD. CDR3 nucleotides: TGTGCCAGCGGGGGGGCTAACGAGCAGTACTTC. It translates to CASGGANEQYF.

The V call is TRBV19, the J call TRBJ2-6; 10 bases fit TRBD1. Germline-derived CDR1 and CDR2 are LNHDA and SQIVND (reference sequence). This CDR3 comprises 17 residues. The ends lost 3 bases at V and 4 bases at J; junction bases unmatched: 6. The CDR3 spells CASSIDRGQSGANVLTF. The CDR3 nucleotides are TGTGCCAGTAGTATTGACAGGGGGCAATCAGGGGCCAACGTCCTGACTTTC. The full variable domain, completed using reference TRBV19 and TRBJ2-6, is DGGITQSPKYLFRKEGQNVTLSCEQNLNHDAMYWYRQDPGQGLRLIYYSQIVNDFQKGDIAEGYSVSREKKESFPLTVTSAQKNPTAFYLCASSIDRGQSGANVLTFGAGSRLTVL.

The chain employs TRBV10-2 and TRBJ2-7; weak D call: TRBD1 (6 bases). The CDR3 length is 15 residues. Germline V gives CDR1 WSHSY, CDR2 SAAADI. Trimming removed 2 bases from V and 2 bases from J, with 13 bases in between. In DNA, the CDR3 is TGCGCCAGCAGTGAGCCGACAGGCATAGCCTACGAGCAGTACTTC. Amino acids: CASSEPTGIAYEQYF.

This clone occurred a few times. V gene TRBV7-2 combines with J gene TRBJ2-3; TRBD2 aligns across 9 bases. J was trimmed by 2 bases and V by 1 base; bases with no gene match: 1. This CDR3 spans 15 amino acids. CDR1 is SGHTA, CDR2 FQGNSA, per germline. This CDR3 reads CASSLGGRATDTQYF. The CDR3 DNA is TGTGCCAGCAGCTTAGGCGGGAGGGCCACAGATACGCAGTATTTT.

This chain uses TRBV4-2 with TRBJ1-1, with D hard to call. With 1 base removed from V and 6 bases from J, the gap between germline ends came to 9 bases. Germline V lookup: CDR1 LGHNA, CDR2 YNFKEQ. The CDR3 spans 13 residues. The CDR3 spells CASSQVSPPEAFF. The CDR3 region has the DNA TGTGCCAGCAGCCAAGTCAGTCCCCCTGAAGCTTTCTTT.

The rearrangement uses TRBV10-1 and TRBJ1-4; D is possibly TRBD1 (5 bases). The CDR3 consists of 14 residues. The V end was cut by 10 bases, the J end by 6 bases, with 18 bases between. The V gene's germline CDR1 is WNHNN and CDR2 SYGVQD (reference sequence). CDR3 in amino acids: CATTVEGRYEKLFF. The CDR3 DNA reads as TGCGCCACCACCGTCGAGGGACGCTATGAAAAACTGTTTTTT.

The rearrangement links TRBV9 to TRBJ1-2, with no clear D. Between the trimmed V and J ends, which lost 0 bases and 6 bases, there was a span of 9 bases. Germline CDR1 and CDR2: SGDLS and YYNGEE. The CDR3 totals 13 residues. CDR3 nucleotide sequence: TGTGCCAGCAGCGTAGGGGTAGGGAATGGCTACACCTTC. This translates into CASSVGVGNGYTF. The full variable domain, its missing parts supplied by reference TRBV9 and TRBJ1-2, is DSGVTQTPKHLITATGQRVTLRCSPRSGDLSVYWYQQSLDQGLQFLIQYYNGEERAKGNILERFSAQQFPDLHSELNLSSLELGDSALYFCASSVGVGNGYTFGSGTRLTVV.

This chain joins TRBV28 and TRBJ2-3; 12 bases map to TRBD2. This CDR3 is built from 16 residues. J gave up 2 bases and V 5 bases, and 5 bases lay outside the gene matches. The germline gives CDR1 MDHEN, CDR2 SYDVKM. CDR3 in amino acids: CASSTRTSGVTDTQYF. Written as DNA, the CDR3 is TGTGCCAGCAGTACGCGGACTAGCGGGGTCACAGATACGCAGTATTTT.

This chain connects TRBV21-1 to TRBJ1-5. TRBV21-1 is marked as a pseudogene. This CDR3 has 17 residues. As DNA, the CDR3 is TGTGCCAGCAGCGTTGCAGTAGTAAGAAATAGCAATCAGCCCCAGCATTTT. It specifies CASSVAVVRNSNQPQHF.

This clone was detected only a few times. The chain carries TRBV5-1 and TRBJ2-5; 11 bases line up with TRBD2. Unmatched junction bases numbered 6, after V lost 0 bases and J lost 5 bases. Germline V gene lookup returns CDR1 SGHRS and CDR2 YFSETQ. The CDR3 covers 16 residues. The CDR3 here is CASSLGLAGGLETQYF. DNA of the CDR3: TGCGCCAGCAGCTTGGGGCTAGCGGGGGGATTGGAGACCCAGTACTTC.

This chain joins TRBV14 and TRBJ1-1; D ambiguous. The CDR3 is made up of 16 amino acids. V was cut by 5 bases and J by 1 base, with 17 bases left in between. From germline, CDR1 is SGHDN and CDR2 FVKESK. CDR3: CASSEVEEVTNTEAFF. The CDR3 DNA sequence: TGTGCCAGCAGCGAAGTTGAAGAGGTAACGAACACTGAAGCTTTCTTT.

CDR3 protein: CASSPRGANYGYTF. The CDR3 nucleotides read TGTGCCAGCAGCCCCCGGGGAGCTAACTATGGCTACACCTTC. The chain uses TRBV11-3 and TRBJ1-2; D uncertain. In germline, CDR1 is SGHNT, CDR2 YENEEA. The CDR3 sequence is 14 residues long. Trimming shortened V by 5 bases and J by 0 bases, and 10 bases separated the two germline ends.

This clone is termed large. The rearrangement joins TRBV27 to TRBJ2-2; TRBD1 matches at 9 bases. The germline V gene has CDR1 MNHEY and CDR2 SMNVEV (reference sequence). V lost 3 bases, J lost 6 bases, and 8 bases stayed unmatched. The CDR3 is 16 amino acids. CDR3 amino acids: CASSLGGTGRAGELFF. DNA of the CDR3: TGTGCCAGCAGTTTGGGAGGGACAGGGAGGGCCGGGGAGCTGTTTTTT.

The J gene is TRBJ1-4, the V gene TRBV29-1; a possible D gene is TRBD1 (6 bases). V dropped 3 bases and J dropped 5 bases, with 16 bases sitting between them. The CDR3 covers 15 residues. Germline assignment: CDR1 SQVTM and CDR2 ANQGSEA. The CDR3 reads CSVDLGGRANEKLFF. The CDR3 bases are TGCAGCGTTGATCTCGGGGGCAGGGCAAATGAAAAACTGTTTTTT.

J is TRBJ2-3 and V is TRBV2; tentative D call: TRBD2 (7 bases). This CDR3 has 14 amino acids. The V and J ends lost 1 base and 14 bases respectively, with 19 bases between them. Germline V CDR1 and CDR2: SNHLY, FYNNEI. CDR3 sequence (DNA): TGTGCCAGCAGTGAAGACCGGGATACCGGGGGGCGGTATTTT. It translates to CASSEDRDTGGRYF.

The CDR3 region has the DNA TGTGCCAGCAGCAAAGTGAGGGGACAGATAAACTATGGCTACACCTTC. It specifies CASSKVRGQINYGYTF. The chain combines TRBV21-1 with TRBJ1-2; the table names TRBD1, a call not compared with the DNA. TRBV21-1 is deemed a pseudogene. The CDR3 is 16 residues long.

The chain links TRBV19 to TRBJ1-1, with a tentative D call TRBD1 (5 bases). Trimming pared 7 bases from V and 4 bases from J, leaving 13 bases between. Germline CDR1 and CDR2: LNHDA and SQIVND (reference sequence). The CDR3 consists of 13 residues. In nucleotides, the CDR3 is TGTGCCAGTACCGGGGGGTTTGGCACTGAAGCTTTCTTT. Amino acids: CASTGGFGTEAFF.

This sequence joins TRBV18 and TRBJ2-5, with D perhaps matching TRBD1 or TRBD2 (7 bases each). Germline loops: CDR1 KGHSH, CDR2 LQKENI. Trimming shortened V by 5 bases and J by 9 bases, and 19 bases separated the two germline ends. The length of the CDR3 is 14 residues. CDR3 nucleotides: TGTGCCAGCTCATCCACAGGGGCGGGGGAGTCCCAGTACTTC. It is translated as CASSSTGAGESQYF.

The chain joins TRBV5-1 to TRBJ2-7, with TRBD1 matching 8 bases. V lost 3 bases, J lost 7 bases, and 9 bases stayed unmatched. Germline CDR1 reads SGHRS; CDR2 reads YFSETQ. The CDR3 totals 14 residues. CDR3 protein: CASSYSGGAGEQYF. The CDR3, as DNA: TGCGCCAGCAGCTACTCAGGGGGCGCGGGGGAGCAGTACTTC.

With respect to this clone: Other DNA sequences in the sample encode the same CDR3. V is TRBV28 and J is TRBJ1-5, with 7 bases that match TRBD1. J lost 3 bases, V lost 9 bases, and 5 bases had no gene match. The CDR3 is made up of 13 amino acids. In germline, CDR1 is MDHEN, CDR2 SYDVKM. CDR3 DNA: TGTGCCAGTGGAGGACAGGTCAATCAGCCCCAGCATTTT. The encoded protein is CASGGQVNQPQHF.

Details on this clone: The sample holds other DNA sequences that translate to the same CDR3. The gene calls are TRBV27 and TRBJ2-1; TRBD2 matches 8 bases. With 6 bases clipped from V and 4 bases from J, the junction kept 5 bases outside the gene matches. CDR3 size: 14 residues. CDR1 and CDR2 (germline): MNHEY, SMNVEV (reference sequence). The CDR3 spells CASSGGAGYNEQFF. As DNA, the CDR3 is TGTGCCAGCAGCGGGGGGGCCGGTTACAATGAGCAGTTCTTC.

There are a few counts of this clone. The chain carries TRBV7-9 and TRBJ1-2; the D is unclear. Trimming shortened V by 1 base and J by 4 bases, and 10 bases separated the two germline ends. Germline loops: CDR1 SEHNR, CDR2 FQNEAQ (reference sequence). The CDR3 extends over 14 amino acids. The CDR3 nucleotides read TGTGCCAGCAGCTTAGAGGTGGAGGGCTATGGCTACACCTTC. Amino acid sequence: CASSLEVEGYGYTF.

The V and J genes are TRBV19 and TRBJ2-5, with D possibly TRBD2 on 5 matching bases. The CDR3 is 16 residues long. V was pared by 3 bases and J by 2 bases, with 16 bases between. From germline, CDR1 is LNHDA and CDR2 SQIVND (reference sequence). The chain's CDR3 is CASSISAGVGQETQYF. CDR3 coding DNA: TGTGCCAGTAGTATTAGCGCCGGGGTAGGGCAAGAGACCCAGTACTTC.

In its sample, this clone is medium-sized (0.01 to 0.1%). The chain combines TRBV28 with TRBJ1-6; D uncertain. CDR1 and CDR2 from the germline V gene are MDHEN and SYDVKM. With 11 bases removed from V and 8 bases from J, the gap between germline ends came to 13 bases. The CDR3 length is 12 residues. This CDR3 is CASSEFDSPLHF. The CDR3 nucleotides are TGTGCCTCATCCGAGTTCGATTCACCCCTCCACTTT.

This clone was picked up a small number of times. The genes are TRBV19 and TRBJ1-1, with no clear D. The CDR3 has 13 amino acids. Germline CDR1 LNHDA, CDR2 SQIVND (reference sequence). V was shortened by 1 base and J by 0 bases, with 3 bases between the two germline ends. CDR3 coding DNA: TGTGCCAGTAGTATAGTCCTGAACACTGAAGCTTTCTTT. Translated: CASSIVLNTEAFF.

The chain couples TRBV29-1 to TRBJ2-7; D is uncertain. V was trimmed by 1 base and J by 2 bases, leaving 9 bases between them. The germline V gene encodes CDR1 SQVTM and CDR2 ANQGSEA. The length of the CDR3 is 13 residues. CDR3 protein: CSVEVDATYEQYF. The CDR3 DNA sequence: TGCAGCGTTGAAGTGGACGCGACCTACGAGCAGTACTTC.

The table lists this clone with a count of one. This chain connects TRBV5-1 to TRBJ2-7; 8 nucleotides line up with TRBD2. This CDR3 spans 16 amino acids. V was pared by 4 bases and J by 2 bases, with 11 bases of the junction left unmatched. The germline gives CDR1 SGHRS, CDR2 YFSETQ. The CDR3 region is CASSPSGGRTAYEQYF. The CDR3 DNA is TGCGCCAGCAGCCCTTCGGGGGGGCGAACCGCCTACGAGCAGTACTTC.

This sequence joins TRBV6-4 and TRBJ2-1; tentatively, D is TRBD1 or TRBD2 (5 bases each). Between the trimmed V and J ends, which lost 7 bases and 0 bases, there was a span of 10 bases. This CDR3 has 14 residues. The germline V gene encodes CDR1 MRHNA and CDR2 SNTAGT. The CDR3 region has the DNA TGTGCCAGCAAGAGGGACGGCTCCTACAATGAGCAGTTCTTC. Amino acids: CASKRDGSYNEQFF.

This chain joins TRBV11-2 and TRBJ2-3; 11 bases line up with TRBD2. Germline assignment: CDR1 SGHAT and CDR2 FQNNGV. The CDR3 is 18 residues long. With 5 bases clipped from V and 13 bases from J, the junction kept 23 bases outside the gene matches. The DNA of the CDR3 is TGTGCCAGCAGCCCAAACTTAGAGTCAGAACTAGCGGGGGCTCGGGAGTATTTT. The encoded protein is CASSPNLESELAGAREYF.

By sample share, this clone is medium-sized. This chain links TRBV6-6 with TRBJ1-5; no definite D call. Germline assignment: CDR1 MNHNY and CDR2 SVGAGI (reference sequence). With 2 bases removed from V and 2 bases from J, the gap between germline ends came to 4 bases. This CDR3 is 13 amino acids long. Here the CDR3 reads CASSYGRNQPQHF. The DNA for the CDR3 is TGTGCCAGCAGTTACGGGCGCAATCAGCCCCAGCATTTT.

J is TRBJ2-3 and V is TRBV7-6; 8 nucleotides line up with TRBD1. The CDR3 totals 17 residues. Germline CDR1 reads SGHVS; CDR2 reads FNYEAQ. V lost 3 bases, J lost 2 bases, and 10 bases stayed unmatched. CDR3 loop: CASSLGRGPFTTDTQYF. The CDR3 coding sequence is TGTGCCAGCAGCTTGGGCAGGGGGCCATTCACCACAGATACGCAGTATTTT.

The chain is built from TRBV5-1 and TRBJ2-3; D is possibly TRBD1 (5 bases). V was cut by 1 base and J by 2 bases, with 11 bases left in between. CDR1 SGHRS and CDR2 YFSETQ come from the germline V gene. CDR3 length equals 15 residues. Here the CDR3 reads CASSLWGSNTDTQYF. The CDR3 nucleotides are TGCGCCAGCAGCTTGTGGGGCAGCAACACAGATACGCAGTATTTT.